The 17 T cell receptor beta chains below were found in one sample sequenced in a study of PD-1 blockade in classical Hodgkin lymphoma. Using immunoSEQ multiplex PCR, the repertoire was profiled, and TCRdb retains in-frame clones only, with some absent. The data contain around 92,000 clones, under 85% of them singletons. Time point specified: cycle 4 day 1 (C4D1), after five to seven weeks of nivolumab. Each patient relapsed following autologous stem cell transplantation, and prior brentuximab vedotin exposure differed. The material sequenced was peripheral blood mononuclear cells (PBMCs), taken before the fourth cycle of nivolumab. The receptors originated from a human donor with classical Hodgkin lymphoma.

This clone has at least ten counts. V and J are TRBV9 and TRBJ2-1; 9 positions match TRBD2. After removal of 0 bases from V and 7 bases from J, the junction contained 11 bases not matched to a gene. Germline V gives CDR1 SGDLS, CDR2 YYNGEE. This CDR3 has 17 amino acids. CDR3 residues: CASSVGAGGGSRNEQFF. The CDR3 DNA is TGTGCCAGCAGCGTAGGTGCGGGAGGGGGTAGTAGGAATGAGCAGTTCTTC.

The chain employs TRBV28 and TRBJ2-7, with D unclear. The V end was cut by 2 bases, the J end by 2 bases, with 10 bases between. The CDR3 runs to 14 residues. The germline CDR1 and CDR2 sequences are MDHEN and SYDVKM. This CDR3 is CASSLPPPPYEQYF. The CDR3 DNA reads TGTGCCAGCAGTTTACCTCCTCCTCCCTACGAGCAGTACTTC.

This sequence joins TRBV7-2 and TRBJ2-7; 9 bases line up with TRBD2. Trimming took 5 bases from V and 0 from J; bases not matched to a gene: 8. This CDR3 has 16 amino acids. CDR1 and CDR2 from the germline V gene are SGHTA and FQGNSA. CDR3: CASSRRLAVASYEQYF. The CDR3 region has the DNA TGTGCCAGCAGCCGCCGACTAGCGGTAGCCTCCTACGAGCAGTACTTC. The whole variable domain, remainder taken from reference TRBV7-2 and TRBJ2-7, is GAGVSQSPSNKVTEKGKDVELRCDPISGHTALYWYRQSLGQGLEFLIYFQGNSAPDKSGLPSDRFSAERTGGSVSTLTIQRTQQEDSAVYLCASSRRLAVASYEQYFGPGTRLTVT.

This clone has a handful of counts. The chain couples TRBV4-2 to TRBJ2-7; D unresolved. V lost 1 base and J 3 bases, leaving 7 bases between the germline ends. The CDR3 is 13 amino acids. Germline values: CDR1 LGHNA, CDR2 YNFKEQ. Written as DNA, the CDR3 is TGTGCCAGCAGCCAAGTACACCTCTACGAGCAGTACTTC. Translation gives CASSQVHLYEQYF.

The chain joins TRBV7-3 to TRBJ2-1, with 7 bases fitting TRBD2. Looked up from germline, CDR1 is SGHTA and CDR2 is FQGTGA. CDR3 size: 16 residues. J gave up 5 bases and V 5 bases, and 12 bases lay outside the gene matches. CDR3 region: CASSPSRLAGDNEQFF. The CDR3 region has the DNA TGTGCCAGCAGCCCAAGCCGACTAGCCGGCGACAATGAGCAGTTCTTC.

This clone is medium-sized (0.01 to 0.1%) in the sample. V usage is TRBV10-3 and J usage is TRBJ1-5; 8 positions match TRBD1. The germline V gene has CDR1 ENHRY and CDR2 SYGVKD. The CDR3 contains 15 residues. With V trimmed by 4 bases and J by 6 bases, 8 bases remained unmatched. Here the CDR3 reads CAISAGGAGIQPQHF. Here the CDR3 DNA reads TGTGCCATCAGTGCAGGGGGCGCAGGAATTCAGCCCCAGCATTTT.

This chain joins TRBV21-1 and TRBJ2-1. TRBV21-1 is assigned pseudogene status. The CDR3 totals 15 residues. The CDR3 here is CASSKGLGPYNEQFF. The CDR3, as DNA: TGTGCCAGCAGCAAAGGGCTGGGACCATACAATGAGCAGTTCTTC.

DNA for the CDR3: TGTGCCAGCTCAGCAGGCGACCCTTCCTATGGCTACACCTTC. Translating it yields CASSAGDPSYGYTF. The chain uses TRBV18 and TRBJ1-2; unclear D gene. V lost 5 bases and J 4 bases, leaving 14 bases between the germline ends. The CDR3 sequence is 14 residues long. Germline CDR1 and CDR2: KGHSH and LQKENI.

The V gene is TRBV4-3, the J gene TRBJ1-3; D is uncertain. Germline lookup yields CDR1 LGHNA and CDR2 YSLEER. The length of the CDR3 is 17 residues. V lost 1 base, J lost 1 base, and 14 bases lay in between. Here the CDR3 reads CASSQGVGYESGNTIYF. As DNA, the CDR3 is TGCGCCAGCAGCCAAGGGGTGGGGTACGAATCTGGAAACACCATATATTTT.

The chain uses TRBV7-2 and TRBJ2-7; D may be TRBD2 (6 bases). V was pared by 2 bases and J by 2 bases, with 7 bases between. The CDR3 runs to 13 residues. Germline CDR1 reads SGHTA; CDR2 reads FQGNSA. This CDR3 is CASSLRGTYEQYF. The DNA for the CDR3 is TGTGCCAGCAGCTTACGGGGGACCTACGAGCAGTACTTC.

Details on this clone: An end of the junction does not agree with germline; a read error may underlie this. The chain links TRBV5-4 to TRBJ1-2, with a tentative D call TRBD1 (6 bases). Germline V lookup: CDR1 SGHNT, CDR2 YYREEE (reference sequence). The CDR3 contains 14 residues. The CDR3 coding sequence is TGTGCCAGCACCTTGCGGACAGATGACTATGGCTACACCTTC. This translates into CASTLRTDDYGYTF.

The V and J genes are TRBV30 and TRBJ1-2; D ambiguous. Germline loops: CDR1 GTSNPN, CDR2 SVGIG (reference sequence). The CDR3 contains 10 residues. Trimming removed 1 base from V and 8 bases from J, with 5 bases in between. The CDR3 is CAWSEGGYTF. The CDR3 nucleotides read TGTGCCTGGAGTGAAGGGGGCTACACCTTC.

This chain connects TRBV9 to TRBJ2-7, with 9 nucleotides matching TRBD2. Germline CDR1 SGDLS, CDR2 YYNGEE. V gave up 0 bases and J gave up 5 bases; unmatched junction bases: 6. CDR3 size: 15 residues. CDR3 amino acids: CASSVGDSGSNEQYF. The CDR3, as DNA: TGTGCCAGCAGCGTAGGAGATAGCGGGAGCAACGAGCAGTACTTC.

The genes are TRBV6-1 and TRBJ1-2; no definite D call. V lost 6 bases, J lost 4 bases, and 9 bases lay in between. The V gene's germline CDR1 is MNHNS and CDR2 SASEGT. The CDR3 is 12 amino acids. The CDR3 DNA follows: TGTGCCAGCAGCCCGGACGGCTATGGCTACACCTTC. Its protein is CASSPDGYGYTF.

This clone appeared once. The V and J genes are TRBV30 and TRBJ2-1, with D unresolved. Trimming removed 2 bases from V and 5 bases from J, with 13 bases in between. Germline V gives CDR1 GTSNPN, CDR2 SVGIG (reference sequence). This CDR3 comprises 14 residues. The CDR3 coding sequence is TGTGCCTGGAGTTCGAGCAATGTCCACAATGAGCAGTTCTTC. Amino acid sequence: CAWSSSNVHNEQFF.

The chain recombines TRBV11-3 with TRBJ2-7; 7 positions match TRBD1. Trimming at V came to 4 bases and at J to 7 bases, leaving 10 bases not matched to a gene. The CDR3 consists of 14 residues. Per germline, CDR1 SGHNT and CDR2 YENEEA. CDR3 DNA: TGTGCCAGCAGCTACGGCAGGGGGTCGGGGGAGCAGTACTTC. As protein: CASSYGRGSGEQYF.

The genes are TRBV7-2 and TRBJ1-4, with a possible D match to TRBD1 (5 bases). Trimming pared 3 bases from V and 6 bases from J, leaving 11 bases between. CDR1 is SGHTA and CDR2 is FQGNSA in the germline V gene. This CDR3 contains 14 residues. CDR3 region: CASSLAGGDEKLFF. CDR3 nucleotides: TGTGCCAGCAGCTTGGCTGGGGGGGATGAAAAACTGTTTTTT.